This paragraph reports one T cell receptor beta chain. As yet, its antigen is unknown. Then a second PCR, running about 6 to 11 cycles, was carried out with a sample-barcoded 5' primer and a J-beta primer mix. TCRdb ran MiXCR on the 5' RACE reads and lists one entry per CDR3 protein. Counted here are around 1,900,000 distinct CDR3 sequences, approximately 40% occurring once; the ten biggest clones make up roughly 23%. The source of the sample is a study of blood T cells in healthy people across ages. Overall study findings and caveats: In older individuals, TCR beta diversity per million T cells was lower, falling roughly linearly with age. Not knowing donor CMV status may have confounded expanded clonotype changes.

Researchers collected around 11 milliliters of peripheral blood from every single donor. Germline loops: CDR1 SGHRS, CDR2 YFSETQ. The CDR3 loop spans 14 amino acids. The rearrangement links TRBV5-1 to TRBJ2-4; D is unclear. The closer fit of TRBJ2-7 to the DNA end suggests the J call may be wrong. The sample taken for sequencing was blood. The receptor's source is a human donor in good health. The CDR3 sequence: CASSLDYGHYEQYF. Here the CDR3 DNA reads TGCGCCAGCAGCTTGGACTACGGCCACTACGAGCAGTACTTC.